These 18 T cell receptor beta chains came from one sample sequenced in a study of blood T cell repertoires in COVID-19. Generated by immunoSEQ multiplex PCR, the TCRdb table keeps only in-frame clones and is missing some. The sample shows some 80,000 clones, 75% to 95% of them seen only once. The sequenced sample consisted of peripheral blood. The receptors were sampled from a woman older than 75 with acute or convalescent COVID-19.

The rearrangement links TRBV14 to TRBJ2-5, with D perhaps TRBD1 (6 bases). Deletions cut 2 bases from V and 2 bases from J, with 18 bases between. The germline gives CDR1 SGHDN, CDR2 FVKESK. CDR3 length: 17 residues. The CDR3 DNA follows: TGTGCCAGCAGCCAAATCCCTCCAGACAGGCGACAAGAGACCCAGTACTTC. Amino acid sequence: CASSQIPPDRRQETQYF.

This clone has a single count. The chain is built from TRBV3-1 (or the pseudogene TRBV3-2) and TRBJ1-6, with D maybe TRBD1 (5 bases). V lost 4 bases and J lost 3, with 10 bases in between. This CDR3 spans 15 amino acids. Germline CDR1 and CDR2: LGHDT and YNNKEL (reference sequence). The CDR3 DNA reads TGTGCCAGCAGCCGTGGACAAAGCTATAATTCACCCCTCCACTTT. Translation: CASSRGQSYNSPLHF.

This clone was observed once. This chain links TRBV11-2 with TRBJ2-1, with 7 bases identical to TRBD2. V shed 5 bases and J 11 bases; nucleotides not matched to a gene: 6. Germline V CDR1 and CDR2: SGHAT, FQNNGV. The CDR3 is 12 residues long. The CDR3 loop reads CASSGPGTKQFF. Written as DNA, the CDR3 is TGTGCCAGCAGCGGTCCCGGGACTAAGCAGTTCTTC.

The rearrangement joins TRBV28 to TRBJ1-2, with a tentative D call TRBD1 (5 bases). The CDR3 runs to 13 residues. Trimming cost V 6 bases and J 5 bases, with 13 bases left between them. CDR1 is MDHEN, CDR2 SYDVKM, per germline. The DNA of the CDR3 is TGTGCCAGCAGCACCCATGGGGGGTATGGCTACACCTTC. Translating it yields CASSTHGGYGYTF.

In this sample, this clone turned up once. The rearrangement joins TRBV5-4 to TRBJ1-2, with TRBD1 as a possible D gene (5 bases). CDR1 and CDR2 (germline): SGHNT, YYREEE (reference sequence). CDR3 length equals 13 residues. V was shortened by 3 bases and J by 2 bases, with 8 bases between the two germline ends. CDR3 nucleotide sequence: TGTGCCAGCAGCTACTCAGGGAACTATGGCTACACCTTC. Protein product: CASSYSGNYGYTF.

A single count supports this clone. This sequence joins TRBV7-2 and TRBJ2-5; TRBD1 is a possible D gene (5 bases). Germline V gene data show CDR1 as SGHTA and CDR2 as FQGNSA. V was cut by 3 bases and J by 2 bases, with 10 bases left in between. There are 14 residues in the CDR3. CDR3 amino acids: CASSLKGSQETQYF. The DNA of the CDR3 is TGTGCCAGCAGCTTGAAGGGGTCGCAAGAGACCCAGTACTTC.

The CDR3 DNA sequence: TGCGCCAGCAGCCAAGAAGGGGTCTCCCGTGGCGGGGAGCTGTTTTTT. This sequence encodes CASSQEGVSRGGELFF. V is TRBV4-3 and J is TRBJ2-2, with D perhaps TRBD1 (5 bases). The CDR3 covers 16 residues. Germline CDR1 reads LGHNA; CDR2 reads YSLEER. With 0 bases removed from V and 7 bases from J, the gap between germline ends came to 15 bases.

The rearrangement uses TRBV18 and TRBJ1-1, with a weak D call TRBD1 (5 bases). Trimming shortened V by 0 bases and J by 1 base, and 9 bases separated the two germline ends. The CDR3 is 15 residues long. CDR1 and CDR2 (germline): KGHSH, LQKENI. The CDR3 region is CASSPPNRQNTEAFF. CDR3 nucleotide sequence: TGTGCCAGCTCACCACCGAACAGGCAGAACACTGAAGCTTTCTTT.

The chain employs TRBV9 and TRBJ2-7, with TRBD2 matching 11 bases. V was pared by 0 bases and J by 2 bases, with 4 bases of the junction left unmatched. Germline V lookup: CDR1 SGDLS, CDR2 YYNGEE. The CDR3 length is 16 residues. DNA for the CDR3: TGTGCCAGCAGCGTAGGGGGGGGACTAGCGGCCTACGAGCAGTACTTC. As protein: CASSVGGGLAAYEQYF.

V is TRBV28 and J is TRBJ2-2; unclear D gene. V gave up 6 bases and J gave up 4 bases, with 12 bases separating them. Germline V gives CDR1 MDHEN, CDR2 SYDVKM. The CDR3 runs to 14 residues. CDR3 DNA sequence: TGTGCCAGCAGGCTCGACTGGAGCACCGGGGAGCTGTTTTTT. This codes for CASRLDWSTGELFF.

The gene calls are TRBV7-8 and TRBJ1-5, with a weak D call TRBD1 (6 bases). Germline CDR1 SGHVS, CDR2 FQNEAQ. The germline V and J ends were trimmed by 5 bases and 4 bases, with 9 bases remaining between them. This CDR3 comprises 13 residues. CDR3 protein: CASSRTVNQPQHF. CDR3 nucleotide sequence: TGTGCCAGCAGCCGGACAGTTAATCAGCCCCAGCATTTT.

The genes are TRBV5-1 and TRBJ2-7; TRBD2 aligns across 9 bases. V lost 3 bases and J lost 2; bases outside the gene matches: 6. In germline, CDR1 is SGHRS, CDR2 YFSETQ. CDR3 length: 15 amino acids. The CDR3 protein is CASSSATSGPYEQYF. In nucleotides, the CDR3 is TGCGCCAGCAGCTCTGCGACTAGCGGCCCCTACGAGCAGTACTTC.

The CDR3 region has the DNA TGTGCCAGCAGCGTCCCGGGACAGGACTCTAACTATGGCTACACCTTC. It is translated as CASSVPGQDSNYGYTF. The V gene is TRBV5-6, the J gene TRBJ1-2; 8 positions agree with TRBD1. The CDR3 totals 16 residues. The germline gives CDR1 SGHDT, CDR2 YYEEEE. V shed 4 bases and J 0 bases; nucleotides not matched to a gene: 8.

This clone was found a few times. The rearrangement joins TRBV4-1 to TRBJ1-5, with 9 bases that match TRBD1. CDR3 length: 18 amino acids. J gave up 2 bases and V 4 bases, and 12 bases lay outside the gene matches. The germline CDR1 and CDR2 sequences are MGHRA and YSYEKL. In DNA form, the CDR3 reads TGCGCCAGCAGCCGAGGACAGGGGACCCTTGGGGGCAATCAGCCCCAGCATTTT. It is translated as CASSRGQGTLGGNQPQHF.

The chain recombines TRBV12-3 or TRBV12-4 with TRBJ2-2; 10 bases are a match to TRBD1. Germline trimming cut 10 bases from V and 4 bases from J; bases unmatched to any gene: 3. This CDR3 has 13 residues. CDR3 bases: TGTGCCACCCGGACAGGGGGCACCGGGGAGCTGTTTTTT. Translated: CATRTGGTGELFF.

The V gene is TRBV5-4, the J gene TRBJ2-1, with 7 bases fitting TRBD1. After removal of 6 bases from V and 0 bases from J, the junction contained 6 bases not matched to a gene. The CDR3 contains 15 residues. CDR1 and CDR2 (germline): SGHNT, YYREEE (reference sequence). Here the CDR3 reads CASKIGTASYNEQFF. DNA of the CDR3: TGTGCCAGCAAAATTGGGACAGCCTCCTACAATGAGCAGTTCTTC. Using reference TRBV5-4 and TRBJ2-1 for the parts outside the CDR3, the full variable domain is ETGVTQSPTHLIKTRGQQVTLRCSSQSGHNTVSWYQQALGQGPQFIFQYYREEENGRGNFPPRFSGLQFPNYSSELNVNALELDDSALYLCASKIGTASYNEQFFGPGTRLTVL.

In this sample, this clone turned up once. The chain recombines TRBV5-3 with TRBJ2-1, with 7 bases that match TRBD2. TRBV5-3 is noted as an ORF with a role that remains uncertain. The junction had 11 bases not matched to a gene; V was cut back by 1 base and J by 4 bases. The CDR3 has 17 residues. CDR3 DNA: TGTGCCAGAAGCTTGAGACGTGGGAGTAGCGGGTACAATGAGCAGTTCTTC. Amino acid sequence: CARSLRRGSSGYNEQFF.

The V call is TRBV27, the J call TRBJ1-1; possibly TRBD1 for D (5 bases). CDR1 is MNHEY and CDR2 is SMNVEV in the germline V gene (reference sequence). Trimming stripped 6 bases from V and 0 bases from J, with 8 bases between. The CDR3 is made up of 13 amino acids. The CDR3 DNA sequence: TGTGCCAGCAGGACAGCAATGAACACTGAAGCTTTCTTT. Residues: CASRTAMNTEAFF.